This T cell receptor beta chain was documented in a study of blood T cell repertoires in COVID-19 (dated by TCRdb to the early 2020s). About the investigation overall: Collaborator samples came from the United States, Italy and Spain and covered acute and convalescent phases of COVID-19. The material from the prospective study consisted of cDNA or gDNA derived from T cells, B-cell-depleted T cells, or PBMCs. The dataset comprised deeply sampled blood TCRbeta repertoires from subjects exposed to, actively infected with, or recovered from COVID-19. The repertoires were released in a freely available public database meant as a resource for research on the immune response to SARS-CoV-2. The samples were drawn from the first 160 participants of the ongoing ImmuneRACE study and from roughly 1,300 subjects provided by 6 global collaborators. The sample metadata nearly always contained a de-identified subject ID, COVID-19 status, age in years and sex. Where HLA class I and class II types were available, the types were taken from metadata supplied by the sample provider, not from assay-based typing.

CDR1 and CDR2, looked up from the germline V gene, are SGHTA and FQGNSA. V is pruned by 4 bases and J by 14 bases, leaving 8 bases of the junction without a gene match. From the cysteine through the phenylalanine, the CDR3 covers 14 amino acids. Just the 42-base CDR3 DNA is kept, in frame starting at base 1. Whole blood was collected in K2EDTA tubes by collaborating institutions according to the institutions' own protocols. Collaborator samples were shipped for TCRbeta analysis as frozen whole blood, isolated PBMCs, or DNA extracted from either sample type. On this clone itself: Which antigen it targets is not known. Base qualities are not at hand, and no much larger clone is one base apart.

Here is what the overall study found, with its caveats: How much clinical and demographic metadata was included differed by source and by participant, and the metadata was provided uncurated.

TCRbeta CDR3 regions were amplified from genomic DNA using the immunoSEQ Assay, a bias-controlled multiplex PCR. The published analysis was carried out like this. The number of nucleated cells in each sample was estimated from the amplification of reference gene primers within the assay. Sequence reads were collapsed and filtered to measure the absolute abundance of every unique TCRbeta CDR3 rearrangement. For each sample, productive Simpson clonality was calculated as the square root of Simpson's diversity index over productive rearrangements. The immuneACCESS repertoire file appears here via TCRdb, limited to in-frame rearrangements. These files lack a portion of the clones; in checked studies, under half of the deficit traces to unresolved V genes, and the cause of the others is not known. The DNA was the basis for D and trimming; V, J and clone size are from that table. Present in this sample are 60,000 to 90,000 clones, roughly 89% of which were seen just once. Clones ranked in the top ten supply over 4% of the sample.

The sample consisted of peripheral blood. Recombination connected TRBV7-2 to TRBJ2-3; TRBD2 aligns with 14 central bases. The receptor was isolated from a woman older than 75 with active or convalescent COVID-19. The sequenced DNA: TGTGCCAGCAGCTCGGGACTAGCGGGGGTCGATTGGTATTTT. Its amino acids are CASSSGLAGVDWYF.